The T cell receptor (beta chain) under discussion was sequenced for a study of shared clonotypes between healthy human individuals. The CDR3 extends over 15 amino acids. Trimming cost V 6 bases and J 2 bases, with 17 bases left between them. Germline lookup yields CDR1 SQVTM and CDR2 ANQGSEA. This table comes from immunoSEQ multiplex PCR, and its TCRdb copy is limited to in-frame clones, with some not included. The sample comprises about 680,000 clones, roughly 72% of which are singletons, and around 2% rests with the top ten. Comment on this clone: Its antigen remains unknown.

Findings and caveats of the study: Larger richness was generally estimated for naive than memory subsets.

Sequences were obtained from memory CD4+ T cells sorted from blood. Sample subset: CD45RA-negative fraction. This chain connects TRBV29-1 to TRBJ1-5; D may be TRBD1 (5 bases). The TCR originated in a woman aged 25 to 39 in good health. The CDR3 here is CSVGDSGKGNQPQHF. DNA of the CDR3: TGCAGCGTGGGTGACAGCGGCAAGGGCAATCAGCCCCAGCATTTT.